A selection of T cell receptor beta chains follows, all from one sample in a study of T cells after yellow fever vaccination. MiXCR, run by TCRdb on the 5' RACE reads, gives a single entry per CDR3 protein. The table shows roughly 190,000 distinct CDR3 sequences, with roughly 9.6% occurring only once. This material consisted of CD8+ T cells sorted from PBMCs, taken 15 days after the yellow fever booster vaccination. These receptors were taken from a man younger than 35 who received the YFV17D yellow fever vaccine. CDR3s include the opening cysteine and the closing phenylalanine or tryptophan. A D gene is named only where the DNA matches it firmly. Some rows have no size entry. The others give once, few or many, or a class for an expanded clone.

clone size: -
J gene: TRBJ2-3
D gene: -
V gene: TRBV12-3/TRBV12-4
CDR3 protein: CASSFPSRFGTQYF
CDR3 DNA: TGTGCCAGCAGTTTTCCTAGTCGATTTGGTACGCAGTATTTT

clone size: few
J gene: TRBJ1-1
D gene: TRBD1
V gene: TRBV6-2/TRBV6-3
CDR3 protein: CASSYLALRGQGTEAFF
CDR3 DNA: TGTGCCAGCAGTTACCTCGCTCTCAGGGGACAGGGGACTGAAGCTTTCTTT

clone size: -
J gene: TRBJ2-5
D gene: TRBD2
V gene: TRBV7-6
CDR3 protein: CASSLRGGRTIQETQYF
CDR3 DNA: TGTGCCAGCAGCTTGCGGGGGGGACGAACAATCCAAGAGACCCAGTACTTC

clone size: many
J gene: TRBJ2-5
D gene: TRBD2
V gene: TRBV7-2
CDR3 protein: CASSLWASGGGETQYF
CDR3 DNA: TGTGCCAGCAGCTTATGGGCTAGCGGGGGGGGCGAGACCCAGTACTTC

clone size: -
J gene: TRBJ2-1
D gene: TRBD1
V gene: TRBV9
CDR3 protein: CASSLPDRGGGEQFF
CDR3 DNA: TGTGCCAGCAGCTTACCGGACAGGGGCGGGGGTGAGCAGTTCTTC

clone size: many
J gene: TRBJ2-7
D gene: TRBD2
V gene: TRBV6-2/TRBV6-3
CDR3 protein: CASTLAPSGSYEQYF
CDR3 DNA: TGTGCCAGCACCCTGGCTCCTAGCGGTTCCTACGAGCAGTACTTC

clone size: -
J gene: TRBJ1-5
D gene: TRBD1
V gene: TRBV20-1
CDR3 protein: CSARSGTADQPQHF
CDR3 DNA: TGCAGTGCCCGCTCAGGGACAGCGGATCAGCCCCAGCATTTT

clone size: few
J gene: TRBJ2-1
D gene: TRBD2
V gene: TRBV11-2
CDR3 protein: CASTRTSGSYNEQFF
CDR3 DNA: TGTGCCAGCACGCGGACTAGCGGCTCCTACAATGAGCAGTTCTTC

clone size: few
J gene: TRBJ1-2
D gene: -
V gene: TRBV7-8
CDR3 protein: CASRTGSLGDYGYTF
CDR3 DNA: TGTGCCAGCAGGACCGGGTCCCTAGGCGACTATGGCTACACCTTC

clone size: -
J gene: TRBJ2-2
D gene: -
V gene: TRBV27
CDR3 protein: CASSPTLRELFF
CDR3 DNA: TGTGCCAGCAGTCCCACACTCCGGGAGCTGTTTTTT

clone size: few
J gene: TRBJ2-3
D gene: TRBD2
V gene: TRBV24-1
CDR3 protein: CATSDPTRTSGGTDTQYF
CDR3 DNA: TGTGCCACCAGTGATCCAACGCGGACTAGCGGGGGCACAGATACGCAGTATTTT

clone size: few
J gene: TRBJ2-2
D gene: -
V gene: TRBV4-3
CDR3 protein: CASSQDLGLTGELFF
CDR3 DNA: TGCGCCAGCAGCCAAGACCTAGGGCTGACCGGGGAGCTGTTTTTT